Below are 28 T cell receptor beta chains sequenced from a single sample in a study of shared clonotypes between healthy human individuals. Profiling relied on immunoSEQ multiplex PCR, and the TCRdb table lists in-frame clones only, not all of them. This table has hundreds of thousands of clones, around 78% appearing once. Sequencing was done on a sample of memory CD4+ T cells sorted from blood. Subset of the sample: CD45RA-negative fraction. The receptor source for this set is a woman aged 25 to 39 in good health.

The chain employs TRBV11-2 and TRBJ2-7; TRBD1 agrees at 8 bases. V shed 5 bases, J shed 0 bases, and the junction held 3 bases outside the gene matches. The CDR3 consists of 14 residues. Germline V CDR1 and CDR2: SGHAT, FQNNGV. The CDR3 spells CASSRGQASYEQYF. The CDR3 nucleotides read TGTGCCAGCAGCCGGGGACAGGCCTCCTACGAGCAGTACTTC.

The chain recombines TRBV7-2 with TRBJ2-5; D call uncertain. The V end was cut by 5 bases, the J end by 5 bases, with 21 bases between. Looked up from germline, CDR1 is SGHTA and CDR2 is FQGNSA. This CDR3 has 16 residues. This CDR3 reads CASSLGYGARLETQYF. CDR3 coding DNA: TGTGCCAGCAGCCTAGGCTATGGAGCTCGATTGGAGACCCAGTACTTC.

The V call is TRBV25-1, the J call TRBJ2-1; 7 bases line up with TRBD2. The V segment lost 1 base and the J segment 4 bases; nucleotides outside the gene matches: 10. This CDR3 region has 17 residues. Per germline, CDR1 MGHDK and CDR2 SYGVNS. CDR3 protein: CASSESVRSGVYNEQFF. The CDR3 DNA reads as TGTGCCAGCAGTGAATCAGTCCGGAGCGGGGTATACAATGAGCAGTTCTTC.

V is TRBV6-4 and J is TRBJ1-1; D unresolved. Germline lookup yields CDR1 MRHNA and CDR2 SNTAGT. CDR3 length: 13 amino acids. The V and J ends lost 3 bases and 3 bases respectively, with 8 bases between them. CDR3 protein: CASSEEEDTEAFF. For the CDR3, the DNA is TGTGCCAGCAGTGAGGAGGAGGACACTGAAGCTTTCTTT.

The rearrangement uses TRBV10-2 and TRBJ2-7, with TRBD2 matching over 11 bases. The CDR3 has 13 amino acids. V lost 7 bases, J lost 7 bases, and 6 bases stayed unmatched. From germline, CDR1 is WSHSY and CDR2 SAAADI. The chain's CDR3 is CASTLAGAREQYF. DNA for the CDR3: TGCGCCAGCACACTAGCGGGAGCCCGGGAGCAGTACTTC.

This clone was found many times. V usage is TRBV25-1 and J usage is TRBJ1-1, with D possibly TRBD1 on 6 matching bases. Trimming stripped 3 bases from V and 3 bases from J, with 14 bases between. The CDR3 spans 15 residues. Per the germline V gene, CDR1 is MGHDK and CDR2 is SYGVNS. In DNA form, the CDR3 reads TGTGCCAGCAGTGACCGACGGGGGGCTTACACTGAAGCTTTCTTT. The encoded protein is CASSDRRGAYTEAFF.

V is TRBV29-1 and J is TRBJ2-5, with a tentative D call TRBD2 (5 bases). Per germline, CDR1 SQVTM and CDR2 ANQGSEA. This CDR3 spans 14 amino acids. The ends were cut back, 3 bases at V and 5 bases at J, with 16 bases in the middle. CDR3 protein: CSVELRLAPETQYF. DNA of the CDR3: TGCAGCGTTGAGTTACGGCTAGCTCCGGAGACCCAGTACTTC.

CDR3 nucleotide sequence: TGTGCCAGCAGTTATGTCAGAGAGGAGACCCAGTACTTC. As protein: CASSYVREETQYF. The chain has TRBV6-5 and TRBJ2-5, with D hard to call. CDR1 is MNHEY and CDR2 is SVGAGI in the germline V gene. With 3 bases removed from V and 5 bases from J, the gap between germline ends came to 10 bases. The CDR3 length is 13 residues.

The V call is TRBV6-1, the J call TRBJ2-7, with D hard to call. From germline, CDR1 is MNHNS and CDR2 SASEGT. This CDR3 spans 13 amino acids. Trimming left V 3 bases short and J 5 bases short, with 11 bases between. CDR3 coding DNA: TGTGCCAGCAGTGATCTGGGCCAGAACGAGCAGTACTTC. Protein product: CASSDLGQNEQYF.

The rearrangement links TRBV27 to TRBJ2-6; 7 bases are a match to TRBD1. The germline CDR1 and CDR2 sequences are MNHEY and SMNVEV (reference sequence). J lost 0 bases, V lost 5 bases, and 10 bases had no gene match. This CDR3 has 18 residues. CDR3 region: CASSPTGQPHSGANVLTF. The CDR3 DNA sequence: TGTGCCAGCAGTCCAACGGGACAGCCACACTCTGGGGCCAACGTCCTGACTTTC.

Notes on this clone: Other DNA sequences of this sample code for an identical CDR3. The V and J genes are TRBV18 and TRBJ1-2; D not resolved. Per the germline V gene, CDR1 is KGHSH and CDR2 is LQKENI. The length of the CDR3 is 12 residues. Between the trimmed V and J ends, which lost 3 bases and 3 bases, there was a span of 5 bases. The CDR3: CASSPYDYGYTF. The DNA for the CDR3 is TGTGCCAGCTCACCCTACGACTATGGCTACACCTTC.

This chain joins TRBV2 and TRBJ2-2; 9 bases match TRBD1. V was pared by 6 bases and J by 3 bases, with 5 bases of the junction left unmatched. CDR1 and CDR2 from the germline V gene are SNHLY and FYNNEI. The CDR3 has 15 residues. Here the CDR3 reads CASRPGQGHTGELFF. The CDR3 coding sequence is TGTGCCAGCAGGCCGGGACAGGGCCACACCGGGGAGCTGTTTTTT.

The V gene is TRBV11-3, the J gene TRBJ2-1, with a weak D call TRBD1 (8 bases). V gave up 1 base and J gave up 9 bases, with 13 bases separating them. CDR3 size: 14 residues. Germline CDR1 is SGHNT and CDR2 is YENEEA. CDR3 sequence: CASSLAGGGGEQFF. As DNA, the CDR3 is TGTGCCAGCAGCTTAGCAGGGGGCGGGGGTGAGCAGTTCTTC. The full variable domain, with the rest looked up from reference TRBV11-3 and TRBJ2-1, is EAGVVQSPRYKIIEKKQPVAFWCNPISGHNTLYWYLQNLGQGPELLIRYENEEAVDDSQLPKDRFSAERLKGVDSTLKIQPAELGDSAVYLCASSLAGGGGEQFFGPGTRLTVL.

This clone has only a few counts. The CDR3 is CASCSGSSYEQYF. In DNA form, the CDR3 reads TGTGCCAGCTGTAGCGGTAGCTCCTACGAGCAGTACTTC. V and J are TRBV2 and TRBJ2-7; D is perhaps TRBD2 (6 bases). Germline V gene sequence: CDR1 SNHLY, CDR2 FYNNEI. Trimming cost V 8 bases and J 0 bases, with 11 bases left between them. This CDR3 is 13 amino acids long.

The count of this clone is one. The chain links TRBV29-1 to TRBJ1-3; D unclear. The CDR3 is 14 amino acids. The V end lost 3 bases, the J end lost 5 bases, and 14 bases lay between the germline ends. Per the germline V gene, CDR1 is SQVTM and CDR2 is ANQGSEA. In DNA, the CDR3 is TGCAGCGTTGAGGGTCTTTCTCCGAGAAACACCATATATTTT. Encoded protein: CSVEGLSPRNTIYF.

The count of this clone is one. The chain combines TRBV11-2 with TRBJ1-5; D is possibly TRBD1 (6 bases). V was pared by 0 bases and J by 9 bases, with 12 bases between. The CDR3 covers 14 residues. Germline assignment: CDR1 SGHAT and CDR2 FQNNGV. The CDR3 DNA reads as TGTGCCAGCAGCTTAGACGGGGGCGTTTTGCCCCAGCATTTT. Translating it yields CASSLDGGVLPQHF.

Notes on this clone: The junction and the germline gene differ at one end; a read error may be behind it. The chain is built from TRBV28 and TRBJ2-2; a weak D match, TRBD1 (6 bases). Germline V gene sequence: CDR1 MDHEN, CDR2 SYDVKM. CDR3 size: 19 residues. The CDR3 sequence: CASSLSHRATNLNTGELFF. CDR3 bases: TGTGCCAGCAGCTTATCCCACAGGGCAACCAACCTGAACACCGGGGAGCTGTTTTTT.

The chain is built from TRBV28 and TRBJ2-7; the match to TRBD1 covers 7 bases. The CDR3 totals 15 residues. Germline V gene sequence: CDR1 MDHEN, CDR2 SYDVKM. The junction had 13 bases not matched to a gene; V was cut back by 7 bases and J by 4 bases. CDR3 DNA: TGTGCCAGCACCCGTCCAGGGGGTAGTAGGTACGAGCAGTACTTC. This sequence encodes CASTRPGGSRYEQYF.

The CDR3 DNA is TGTGCCACCACAGGGTTTGGCCACACCATATATTTT. Its translation is CATTGFGHTIYF. The rearrangement joins TRBV28 to TRBJ1-3; D possibly corresponds to TRBD1 (6 bases). There are 12 residues in the CDR3. CDR1 is MDHEN and CDR2 is SYDVKM in the germline V gene. V lost 10 bases, J lost 8 bases, and 15 bases lay in between. Supplemented by reference TRBV28 and TRBJ1-3, the full variable domain reads DVKVTQSSRYLVKRTGEKVFLECVQDMDHENMFWYRQDPGLGLRLIYFSYDVKMKEKGDIPEGYSVSREKKERFSLILESASTNQTSMYLCATTGFGHTIYFGEGSWLTVV.

This clone has only a few counts. CDR3 DNA: TGTGCCAGCAGTCGAGCGAGCGGGAGTTGGGATGAGCAGTTCTTC. This codes for CASSRASGSWDEQFF. The chain uses TRBV2 and TRBJ2-1; 8 bases are a match to TRBD2. Germline V gives CDR1 SNHLY, CDR2 FYNNEI. Trimming cost V 5 bases and J 8 bases; bases outside gene matches: 11. The CDR3 has 15 residues.

This chain connects TRBV19 to TRBJ1-5; tentative D call: TRBD1 (6 bases). V was cut by 4 bases and J by 6 bases, with 13 bases left in between. Germline CDR1 and CDR2: LNHDA and SQIVND (reference sequence). This CDR3 comprises 14 residues. The CDR3, as DNA: TGTGCCAGTAGTACGTTAGGGGGGTCTCAGCCCCAGCATTTT. Its translation is CASSTLGGSQPQHF. Variable domain in full (rest from reference TRBV19 and TRBJ1-5): DGGITQSPKYLFRKEGQNVTLSCEQNLNHDAMYWYRQDPGQGLRLIYYSQIVNDFQKGDIAEGYSVSREKKESFPLTVTSAQKNPTAFYLCASSTLGGSQPQHFGDGTRLSIL.

V and J are TRBV28 and TRBJ1-5; no definite D call. The CDR3 totals 15 residues. The ends were cut back, 6 bases at V and 3 bases at J, with 15 bases in the middle. The germline CDR1 and CDR2 sequences are MDHEN and SYDVKM. CDR3 nucleotides: TGTGCCAGCAGCCTAGAGGGCAGCGCCAATCAGCCCCAGCATTTT. Translating gives CASSLEGSANQPQHF.

Written as DNA, the CDR3 is TGCAGCGTTGAACTAGCGGTTTCCTACAATGAGCAGTTCTTC. Protein sequence: CSVELAVSYNEQFF. The V call is TRBV29-1, the J call TRBJ2-1, with 7 positions matching TRBD2. V gave up 2 bases and J gave up 1 base; unmatched junction bases: 2. From germline, CDR1 is SQVTM and CDR2 ANQGSEA. The CDR3 totals 14 residues.

J is TRBJ2-1 and V is TRBV5-1, with D possibly being TRBD2 (5 bases). Between the trimmed V and J ends, which lost 1 base and 7 bases, there was a span of 15 bases. Germline CDR1 SGHRS, CDR2 YFSETQ. This CDR3 has 15 amino acids. The CDR3 DNA sequence: TGCGCCAGCAGCTTGTGGAGCGGTTTTAAGAATGAGCAGTTCTTC. Amino acid sequence: CASSLWSGFKNEQFF.

The chain employs TRBV19 and TRBJ2-3, with TRBD2 matching over 16 bases. Germline V lookup: CDR1 LNHDA, CDR2 SQIVND (reference sequence). The V and J ends lost 4 bases and 5 bases, in that order; junction bases with no gene match: 3. The CDR3 covers 16 residues. The CDR3 DNA sequence: TGTGCCAGTAGTAAGGGACTAGCGGGAGGGGAAGATACGCAGTATTTT. This gives the protein CASSKGLAGGEDTQYF.

Comments on this clone: Other DNA sequences in the same sample also yield this CDR3. This chain uses TRBV2 with TRBJ2-1; maybe TRBD2 (6 bases). V lost 5 bases and J lost 4, with 12 bases in between. Germline CDR1 reads SNHLY; CDR2 reads FYNNEI. The CDR3 runs 14 residues. The CDR3 DNA sequence: TGTGCCAGCAGTAGGACGGGACTTTACAATGAGCAGTTCTTC. As protein: CASSRTGLYNEQFF.

This clone has a handful of counts. The chain couples TRBV19 to TRBJ1-5; a possible D gene is TRBD1 (5 bases). CDR1 is LNHDA, CDR2 SQIVND, per germline (reference sequence). Trimming shortened V by 7 bases and J by 7 bases, and 17 bases separated the two germline ends. This CDR3 comprises 14 residues. CDR3 DNA: TGTGCCAGTATGGGGGAACCGGCACCCCAGCCCCAGCATTTT. It codes for CASMGEPAPQPQHF.

The rearrangement uses TRBV5-8 and TRBJ1-5, with D maybe TRBD1 (5 bases). Trimming took off 0 bases at V and 7 bases at J, with 14 bases between the two ends. Germline CDR1 reads SGHTS; CDR2 reads YDEGEE. The CDR3 contains 15 residues. This CDR3 is CASSLGRGQRQPQHF. CDR3 bases: TGTGCCAGCAGCTTGGGAAGGGGTCAACGACAGCCCCAGCATTTT. The entire variable domain, with the rest obtained from reference TRBV5-8 and TRBJ1-5, is as follows: EAGVTQSPTHLIKTRGQQATLRCSPISGHTSVYWYQQALGLGLQFLLWYDEGEERNRGNFPPRFSGRQFPNYSSELNVNALELEDSALYLCASSLGRGQRQPQHFGDGTRLSIL.